This entry describes one T cell receptor (beta chain). Its target is not known. This sample was included in a study of cytomegalovirus exposure and HLA in healthy donors. The study's findings and limits: A link between a missense DCLRE1C variant and TCR beta V- and J-gene trimming emerged from a later analysis. Immune exposure information comprised only CMV serostatus.

The primer mix had 60 Vbeta and 13 Jbeta primers. Assay used: immunoSEQ multiplex PCR; TCRdb lists only in-frame clones, some missing. The sample includes 150,000 to 200,000 clones, about four fifths seen only once; the top ten take approximately 13%. This CDR3 comprises 15 residues. Germline V gives CDR1 SGHRS, CDR2 YFSETQ. Trimming removed 4 bases from V and 4 bases from J; junction bases left unmatched: 5. The chain links TRBV5-1 to TRBJ2-5, with TRBD1 identical over 12 bases. Sequencing input: PBMCs. The sequence was collected from a woman between 45 and 60 years old in good health and CMV-seronegative. CDR3 sequence (DNA): TGCGCCAGCAGCGACGGGACAGGGGGCTTAGAGACCCAGTACTTC. Translation: CASSDGTGGLETQYF.